Only a few counts were recorded for the clone carrying this T cell receptor (beta chain). No antigen is known for it. The data are from a study of a mutant IDH1 vaccine in newly diagnosed glioma. Study in general: Most patients had received both radiotherapy and temozolomide, the prior options being radiotherapy, temozolomide, or both.

Sequenced by immunoSEQ multiplex PCR; TCRdb stores in-frame clones only, minus some. Counted here are about 56,000 clones, around three quarters occurring once; the ten biggest clones make up around 5%. Regarding the study as a whole: Across multiple MHC alleles, approximately 93% of patients had vaccine-induced responses.

V shed 5 bases and J shed 6 bases, with 13 bases lying between them. The CDR3 has 13 residues. The germline CDR1 and CDR2 sequences are LNHDA and SQIVND (reference sequence). The time point here: week 47, end of study. The vaccine gave 300 ug of a 20-mer mutant IDH1 peptide subcutaneously per dose. The sequences come from PBMCs, collected from a glioma patient whose treatment included an IDH1 peptide vaccine. The V and J genes are TRBV19 and TRBJ1-2; unclear D gene. This receptor was obtained from a man aged 50 to 59 with glioma. The CDR3: CASSQTRMNGYTF. CDR3 coding DNA: TGTGCCAGTAGTCAGACAAGGATGAATGGCTACACCTTC.